The clone carrying this T cell receptor (beta chain) was counted at least ten times. In Seattle, patients joined the study during active infection and were tracked longitudinally. The CDR3 has 14 amino acids. The V gene lost 2 bases and the J gene lost 1 base, with 8 bases spanning the gap. Germline values: CDR1 MGHRA, CDR2 YSYEKL. This sample stems from a study of blood T cell repertoires in COVID-19. Study summary: Nucleic acid was either cDNA or gDNA, and it came from T cells, B-cell-depleted T cells, or PBMCs.

In the original workflow: Amplification of reference gene primers provided the estimated nucleated cell counts. The protocol was immunoSEQ multiplex PCR, while the TCRdb copy is restricted to in-frame clones and leaves out a portion. That table gives V, J and clone size, and the DNA gave D and trimming. The sample carries roughly 440,000 clones, around 88% recorded once. The chain recombines TRBV4-1 with TRBJ1-2, with a weak D call TRBD1 (6 bases). The clonotype originates from a woman aged 45-65 years with COVID-19, enrolled during active disease. The specimen sequenced was peripheral blood. The chain's CDR3 is CASSQRTVNYGYTF. The CDR3 coding sequence is TGCGCCAGCAGCCAAAGGACAGTTAACTATGGCTACACCTTC.